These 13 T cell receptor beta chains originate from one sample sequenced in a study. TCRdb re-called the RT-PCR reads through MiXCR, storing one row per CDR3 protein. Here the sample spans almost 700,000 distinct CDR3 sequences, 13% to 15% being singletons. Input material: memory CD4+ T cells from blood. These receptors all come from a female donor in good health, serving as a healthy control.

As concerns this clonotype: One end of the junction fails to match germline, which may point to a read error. CDR3 protein: CNAREIAGGYYEQYF. The CDR3 region has the DNA TGCAATGCTAGGGAAATAGCGGGAGGTTACTACGAGCAGTACTTC. This sequence joins TRBV20-1 and TRBJ2-7; 10 positions agree with TRBD2. In germline, CDR1 is DFQATT, CDR2 SNEGSKA (reference sequence). CDR3 length equals 15 residues.

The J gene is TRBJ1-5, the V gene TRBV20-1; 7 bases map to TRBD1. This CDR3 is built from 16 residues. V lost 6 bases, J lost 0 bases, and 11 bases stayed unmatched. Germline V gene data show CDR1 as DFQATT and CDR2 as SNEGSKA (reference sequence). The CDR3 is CSAVAGTDYSNQPQHF. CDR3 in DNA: TGCAGTGCAGTAGCCGGGACAGACTATAGCAATCAGCCCCAGCATTTT.

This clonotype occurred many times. The CDR3 sequence: CASSPRDNYGYTF. CDR3 sequence (DNA): TGTGCCAGCAGTCCCAGGGATAACTATGGCTACACCTTC. The J gene is TRBJ1-2, the V gene TRBV12-3 or TRBV12-4; weak D call: TRBD1 (5 bases). This CDR3 spans 13 amino acids. V shed 5 bases and J shed 1 base, with 8 bases lying between them.

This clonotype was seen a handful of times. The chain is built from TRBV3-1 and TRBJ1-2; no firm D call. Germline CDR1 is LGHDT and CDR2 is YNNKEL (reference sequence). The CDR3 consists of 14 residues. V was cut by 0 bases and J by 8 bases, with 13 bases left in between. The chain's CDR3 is CASSQDPGVRGYTF. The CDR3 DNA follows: TGTGCCAGCAGCCAAGATCCGGGCGTCAGAGGCTACACCTTC.

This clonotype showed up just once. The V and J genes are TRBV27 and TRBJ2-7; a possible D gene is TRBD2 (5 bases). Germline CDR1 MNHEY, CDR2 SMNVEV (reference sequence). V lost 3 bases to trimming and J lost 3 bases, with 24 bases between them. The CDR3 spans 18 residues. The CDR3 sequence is CASSFKFAGLRNNYEQYF. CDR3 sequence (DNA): TGTGCCAGCAGTTTTAAGTTCGCGGGCCTCCGAAATAACTACGAGCAGTACTTC.

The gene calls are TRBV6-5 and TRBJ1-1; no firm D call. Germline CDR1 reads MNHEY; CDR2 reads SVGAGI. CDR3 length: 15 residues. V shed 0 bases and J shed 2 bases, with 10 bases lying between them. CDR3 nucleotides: TGTGCCAGCAGTTACTCTCCTCAGCTCAACACTGAAGCTTTCTTT. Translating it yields CASSYSPQLNTEAFF.

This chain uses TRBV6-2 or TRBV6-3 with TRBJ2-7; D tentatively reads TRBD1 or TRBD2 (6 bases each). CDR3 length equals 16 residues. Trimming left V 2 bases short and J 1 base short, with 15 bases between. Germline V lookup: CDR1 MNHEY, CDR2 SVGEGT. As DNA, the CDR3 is TGTGCCAGCAGTTACCCTACCACAGGGAGGTCCTACGAGCAGTACTTC. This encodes CASSYPTTGRSYEQYF.

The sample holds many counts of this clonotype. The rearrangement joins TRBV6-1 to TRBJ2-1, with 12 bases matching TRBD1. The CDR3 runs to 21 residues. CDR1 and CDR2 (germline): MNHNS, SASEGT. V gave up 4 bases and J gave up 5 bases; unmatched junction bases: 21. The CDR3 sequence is CASSAQNKGTGGSILHNEQFF. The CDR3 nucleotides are TGTGCCAGCAGTGCGCAAAACAAAGGGACAGGGGGCTCGATACTCCACAATGAGCAGTTCTTC.

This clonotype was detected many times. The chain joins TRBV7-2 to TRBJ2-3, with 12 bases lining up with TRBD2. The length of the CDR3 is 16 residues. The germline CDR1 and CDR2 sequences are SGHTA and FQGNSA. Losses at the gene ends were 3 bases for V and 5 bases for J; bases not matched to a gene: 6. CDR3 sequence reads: CASSFPGLAGRDTQYF. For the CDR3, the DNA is TGTGCCAGCAGCTTTCCGGGACTAGCGGGCAGAGATACGCAGTATTTT.

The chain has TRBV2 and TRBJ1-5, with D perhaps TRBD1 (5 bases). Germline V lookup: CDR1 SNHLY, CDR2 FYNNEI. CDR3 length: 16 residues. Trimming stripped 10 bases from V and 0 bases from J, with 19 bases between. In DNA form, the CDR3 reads TGTGCCACTGGGGGGTACAGTGACTATAGCAATCAGCCCCAGCATTTT. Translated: CATGGYSDYSNQPQHF.

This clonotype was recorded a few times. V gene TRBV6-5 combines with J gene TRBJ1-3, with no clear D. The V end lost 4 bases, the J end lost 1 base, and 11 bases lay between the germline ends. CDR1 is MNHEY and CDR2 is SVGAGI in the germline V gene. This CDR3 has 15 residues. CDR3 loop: CASSFDRWSGNTIYF. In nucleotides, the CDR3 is TGTGCCAGCAGTTTCGACCGATGGTCTGGAAACACCATATATTTT.

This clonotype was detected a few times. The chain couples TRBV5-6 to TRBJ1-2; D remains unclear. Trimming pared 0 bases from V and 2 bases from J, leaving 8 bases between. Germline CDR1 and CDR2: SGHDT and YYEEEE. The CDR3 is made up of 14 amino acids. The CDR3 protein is CASSLALGNYGYTF. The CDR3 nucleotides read TGTGCCAGCAGCTTGGCCTTGGGGAACTATGGCTACACCTTC.

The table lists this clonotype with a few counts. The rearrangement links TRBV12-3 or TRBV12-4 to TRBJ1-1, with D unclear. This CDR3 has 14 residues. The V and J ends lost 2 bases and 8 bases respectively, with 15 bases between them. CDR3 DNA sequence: TGTGCCAGCAGTTTAACCCCCGGATCTGGAGAAGCTTTCTTT. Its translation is CASSLTPGSGEAFF.